The T cell receptor (beta chain) described here comes from a study of T cell responses to AZD1222 COVID-19 vaccine. Points from the study as a whole: Spike-wide coverage was observed for vaccine-associated CD4 TCRs, with dominant responses at 160-218 and 743-854. Elevations in Spike-specific TCR breadth and depth followed administration of two AZD1222 doses. Repertoire sampling was restricted to post-peak T cell response timepoints.

Researchers grouped second doses given at about 4 or about 12 weeks into one pool. Notes on this clone: Its antigen is unknown.

Sequencing used immunoSEQ multiplex PCR; TCRdb keeps in-frame clones, though not all of them. The top ten hold about 9.4% of the sample, which has under 95,000 clones, approximately 85% seen once. V was clipped by 8 bases and J by 9 bases, with 20 bases between them. Germline CDR1 MDHEN, CDR2 SYDVKM. The CDR3 has 15 amino acids. V is TRBV28 and J is TRBJ1-6; D is perhaps TRBD1 (6 bases). The receptor's source is an adult who received the AZD1222 COVID-19 vaccine. Sample: peripheral blood, taken 28 days after the second AZD1222 dose. This chain's CDR3 is CASPTPGVGPSPLHF. The CDR3 coding sequence is TGTGCCAGCCCGACCCCAGGGGTTGGCCCTTCACCCCTCCACTTT.